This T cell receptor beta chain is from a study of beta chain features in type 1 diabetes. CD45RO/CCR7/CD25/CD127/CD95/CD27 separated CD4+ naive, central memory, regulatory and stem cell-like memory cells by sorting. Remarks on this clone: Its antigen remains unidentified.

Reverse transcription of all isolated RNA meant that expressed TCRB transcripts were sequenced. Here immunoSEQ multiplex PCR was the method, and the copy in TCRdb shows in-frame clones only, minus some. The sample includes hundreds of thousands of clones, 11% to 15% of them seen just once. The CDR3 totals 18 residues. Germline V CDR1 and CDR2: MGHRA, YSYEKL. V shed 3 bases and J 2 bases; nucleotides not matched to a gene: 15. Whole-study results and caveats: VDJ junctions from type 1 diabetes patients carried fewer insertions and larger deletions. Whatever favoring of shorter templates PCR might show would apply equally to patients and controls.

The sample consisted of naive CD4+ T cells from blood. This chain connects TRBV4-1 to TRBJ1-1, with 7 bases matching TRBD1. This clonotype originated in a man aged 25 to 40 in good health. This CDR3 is CASSQASVGQNRNTEAFF. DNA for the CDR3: TGCGCCAGCAGCCAGGCGAGTGTGGGACAGAACCGAAACACTGAAGCTTTCTTT.